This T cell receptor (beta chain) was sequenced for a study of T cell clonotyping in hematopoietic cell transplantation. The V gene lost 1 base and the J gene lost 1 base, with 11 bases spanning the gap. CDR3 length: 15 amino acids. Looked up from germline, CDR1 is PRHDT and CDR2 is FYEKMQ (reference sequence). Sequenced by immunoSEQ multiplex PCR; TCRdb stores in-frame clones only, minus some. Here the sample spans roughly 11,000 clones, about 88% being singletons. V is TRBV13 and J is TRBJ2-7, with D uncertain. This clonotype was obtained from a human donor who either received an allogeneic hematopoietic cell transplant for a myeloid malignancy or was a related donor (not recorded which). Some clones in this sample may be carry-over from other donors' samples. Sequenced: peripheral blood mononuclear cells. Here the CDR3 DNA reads TGTGCCAGCAGCTTAGTAAGGGTCGGATCCTACGAGCAGTACTTC. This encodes CASSLVRVGSYEQYF.